These 20 T cell receptor beta chains were all obtained from the same sample, sequenced in a study of molecular identifiers for immune sequencing clone quantification. TCRdb re-called the PCR reads with MiXCR, one entry per CDR3 protein. The sample has hundreds of thousands of distinct CDR3 sequences, about 25% seen once. Sequencing was carried out using naive CD8+ T cells from blood, with Jurkat cell RNA spiked in. Subset reported: FACS-sorted CD8+CD4-CCR7+CD45RA+ naive T cells. Receptors originate from a human donor in good health. Some libraries in this study had Jurkat cell RNA spiked in.

The V call is TRBV5-1, the J call TRBJ2-1, with D tentatively TRBD1 (5 bases). The CDR3 contains 15 residues. V lost 4 bases and J lost 7, with 18 bases in between. The germline V gene encodes CDR1 SGHRS and CDR2 YFSETQ. The CDR3 DNA is TGCGCCAGCAGCAACCGACAGATAGATGGGAATGAGCAGTTCTTC. Translating gives CASSNRQIDGNEQFF.

V and J are TRBV9 and TRBJ2-7; D is possibly TRBD1 or TRBD2 (6 bases each). Germline V CDR1 and CDR2: SGDLS, YYNGEE. V was trimmed by 0 bases and J by 2 bases, leaving 12 bases between them. CDR3 length equals 15 residues. CDR3 bases: TGTGCCAGCAGCGTAGAGACGGGGGCCACCTACGAGCAGTACTTC. It specifies CASSVETGATYEQYF.

The V and J genes are TRBV7-9 and TRBJ1-1; D ambiguous. Germline lookup yields CDR1 SEHNR and CDR2 FQNEAQ (reference sequence). The V gene lost 6 bases and the J gene lost 5 bases, with 19 bases spanning the gap. The CDR3 runs 15 residues. The CDR3 region has the DNA TGTGCCAGCAGGCATCCGTCTTCCGACGCTACTGAAGCTTTCTTT. Encoded protein: CASRHPSSDATEAFF.

This clonotype was observed many times. The genes are TRBV5-6 and TRBJ1-1; D not certain. V lost 4 bases, J lost 1 base, and 11 bases lay in between. From germline, CDR1 is SGHDT and CDR2 YYEEEE. The CDR3 spans 14 residues. CDR3 loop: CASSHGPSNTEAFF. The CDR3 region has the DNA TGTGCCAGCAGCCACGGACCGTCGAACACTGAAGCTTTCTTT.

This clonotype was picked up many times. The CDR3 DNA follows: TGTGCCAGCAGCTCCGGACTAGCGGGTCTCAATGAGCAGTTCTTC. This gives the protein CASSSGLAGLNEQFF. The chain recombines TRBV11-2 with TRBJ2-1, with 11 positions matching TRBD2. The ends lost 4 bases at V and 6 bases at J; junction bases unmatched: 5. CDR1 and CDR2 from the germline V gene are SGHAT and FQNNGV. This CDR3 has 15 residues.

This clonotype was detected a few times. The chain carries TRBV4-1 and TRBJ2-3, with 8 bases matching TRBD2. Germline CDR1 reads MGHRA; CDR2 reads YSYEKL. The CDR3 runs to 16 residues. J lost 6 bases, V lost 3 bases, and 11 bases had no gene match. The chain's CDR3 is CASSHPPGGGYDTQYF. The CDR3 DNA sequence: TGCGCCAGCAGCCATCCCCCCGGCGGGGGGTACGATACGCAGTATTTT.

This clonotype was counted only a few times. The CDR3 region is CAWTEAVVTFF. For the CDR3, the DNA is TGTGCCTGGACAGAGGCCGTTGTGACTTTCTTT. The chain recombines TRBV30 with TRBJ1-1, with D unresolved. The germline gives CDR1 GTSNPN, CDR2 SVGIG (reference sequence). V shed 4 bases and J shed 12 bases, with 15 bases lying between them. This CDR3 contains 11 residues.

V usage is TRBV19 and J usage is TRBJ2-7; unclear D gene. Germline assignment: CDR1 LNHDA and CDR2 SQIVND (reference sequence). The CDR3 totals 14 residues. The V end lost 11 bases, the J end lost 3 bases, and 20 bases lay between the germline ends. CDR3 protein: CASRPGQDGYEQYF. DNA of the CDR3: TGTGCCTCGCGACCCGGGCAGGACGGCTACGAGCAGTACTTC.

As to this clonotype: This could be a read error, since a much larger clone is one nucleotide away. This chain uses TRBV5-1 with TRBJ2-7; possible D gene TRBD1, 5 bases. This CDR3 region has 14 residues. V dropped 4 bases and J dropped 6 bases, with 17 bases sitting between them. The germline V gene encodes CDR1 SGHRS and CDR2 YFSETQ. This CDR3 is CASSQAGMFCEQYF. The CDR3 DNA sequence: TGCGCCAGCAGCCAGGCAGGGATGTTTTGCGAGCAGTACTTC.

In this sample, this clonotype turned up a few times. V and J are TRBV12-3 or TRBV12-4 and TRBJ2-7, with D possibly TRBD2 on 6 matching bases. The V end was cut by 3 bases, the J end by 3 bases, with 12 bases between. The CDR3 sequence is 14 residues long. Written as DNA, the CDR3 is TGTGCCAGCAGTTTCGGGGGATTGGACTACGAGCAGTACTTC. Translated, it gives CASSFGGLDYEQYF.

This clonotype was found many times. The V call is TRBV19, the J call TRBJ1-5; D is ambiguous. There are 13 residues in the CDR3. CDR1 and CDR2 (germline): LNHDA, SQIVND (reference sequence). V lost 9 bases and J lost 0, with 9 bases in between. In nucleotides, the CDR3 is TGTGCCAGCGCCTCGAGTAGCAATCAGCCCCAGCATTTT. It encodes CASASSSNQPQHF.

Note on this clonotype: At one boundary the junction diverges from the germline segment, which might be a read error. The rearrangement links TRBV12-3 or TRBV12-4 to TRBJ1-1, with D possibly being TRBD1 (5 bases). CDR3 length equals 12 residues. CDR3 protein: CASSLVRGEALF. CDR3 sequence (DNA): TGTGCCAGCAGTTTAGTTAGGGGCGAAGCTCTCTTT.

As for this clonotype: A much larger clone is a single base away; this may be a read error. The chain links TRBV5-6 to TRBJ2-7; D unclear. CDR3 length: 13 amino acids. Germline V gene data show CDR1 as SGHDT and CDR2 as YYEEEE. The CDR3 here is CASSWASAYGQYF. CDR3 DNA sequence: TGTGCCAGCAGCTGGGCCTCCGCCTACGGGCAGTACTTC.

In this sample, this clonotype turned up a few times. A read error may explain this, as a much larger clone is one base away. The chain combines TRBV5-3 with TRBJ1-2, with D uncertain. TRBV5-3 is placed among ORFs of uncertain function. The CDR3 runs to 15 residues. The CDR3 sequence is CASSLEWCAPYGYTF. The DNA of the CDR3 is TGTGCCAGCAGCTTGGAATGGTGCGCTCCCTATGGCTACACCTTC.

There are a few counts of this clonotype. The V gene is TRBV9, the J gene TRBJ2-7; TRBD2 aligns across 8 bases. The CDR3 is made up of 15 amino acids. V lost 0 bases and J lost 2; bases outside the gene matches: 4. The germline V gene encodes CDR1 SGDLS and CDR2 YYNGEE. In nucleotides, the CDR3 is TGTGCCAGCAGCGTAGATACTAGCGGTGCCTACGAGCAGTACTTC. Amino acid sequence: CASSVDTSGAYEQYF.

V gene TRBV4-3 combines with J gene TRBJ1-3; D gene unclear. The ends were cut back, 8 bases at V and 7 bases at J, with 18 bases in the middle. CDR1 and CDR2 from the germline V gene are LGHNA and YSLEER. The CDR3 extends over 14 amino acids. CDR3 loop: CASSDGYSANTIYF. The CDR3 DNA reads TGCGCCAGCTCAGACGGATACTCTGCGAACACCATATATTTT.

This clonotype was counted between two and nine times. The chain combines TRBV4-3 with TRBJ2-2, with no clear D. The CDR3 is 13 amino acids. The ends were cut back, 1 base at V and 4 bases at J, with 4 bases in the middle. The germline V gene has CDR1 LGHNA and CDR2 YSLEER. CDR3 coding DNA: TGCGCCAGCAGCCAAGGCGCCACCGGGGAGCTGTTTTTT. Translating it yields CASSQGATGELFF.

The V and J genes are TRBV27 and TRBJ1-4; 7 nucleotides align to TRBD1. After removal of 3 bases from V and 6 bases from J, the junction contained 7 bases not matched to a gene. Germline V gives CDR1 MNHEY, CDR2 SMNVEV (reference sequence). This CDR3 region has 15 residues. Written as DNA, the CDR3 is TGTGCCAGCAGTTTTGGACAGGCCGGGGATGAAAAACTGTTTTTT. It yields the protein CASSFGQAGDEKLFF.

The sample holds a few counts of this clonotype. V gene TRBV9 combines with J gene TRBJ1-6; D call uncertain. V dropped 1 base and J dropped 10 bases, with 12 bases sitting between them. The CDR3 loop spans 14 amino acids. The germline V gene has CDR1 SGDLS and CDR2 YYNGEE. CDR3 residues: CASSVSGMGSPLHF. In DNA form, the CDR3 reads TGTGCCAGCAGCGTAAGTGGGATGGGCTCACCCCTCCACTTT.

Comment on this clonotype: A much bigger clone sits one base away, suggesting this may be a read error. The chain joins TRBV24-1 to TRBJ2-7, with D uncertain. Germline loops: CDR1 KGHDR, CDR2 SFDVKD. Trimming took 7 bases from V and 3 from J, leaving 12 bases between them. The CDR3 is made up of 13 amino acids. CDR3 region: CATRDLSGYEQYF. The CDR3 DNA follows: TGTGCCACCAGGGATCTATCCGGCTACGAGCAGTACTTC.